One sample yielded the 27 T cell receptor beta chains listed below, sequenced in a study of cytomegalovirus exposure and HLA in healthy donors. PCR used 60 Vbeta primers and 13 Jbeta primers. The protocol was immunoSEQ multiplex PCR, while the TCRdb copy is restricted to in-frame clones and leaves out a portion. The sample shows about 160,000 clones, nearly 80% of them seen only once. Sequencing input: PBMCs. The source of these receptors is a man between 18 and 35 years old in good health and CMV-seropositive.

The rearrangement links TRBV4-1 to TRBJ1-5, with 11 bases matching TRBD1. This CDR3 comprises 15 residues. Germline lookup yields CDR1 MGHRA and CDR2 YSYEKL. Trimming removed 6 bases from V and 4 bases from J; junction bases left unmatched: 5. CDR3 sequence (DNA): TGCGCCAGCAGTTACCGGGACAGGGGGAATCAGCCCCAGCATTTT. Translating gives CASSYRDRGNQPQHF.

This clone was counted between two and nine times. The J gene is TRBJ2-3, the V gene TRBV2; maybe TRBD1 (5 bases). Germline CDR1 reads SNHLY; CDR2 reads FYNNEI. The V gene lost 3 bases and the J gene lost 9 bases, with 16 bases spanning the gap. The CDR3 length is 14 residues. The CDR3: CASSDRSFRGTQYF. CDR3 sequence (DNA): TGTGCCAGCAGTGACAGGTCTTTTAGGGGAACGCAGTATTTT. The variable domain in full, with the rest retrieved from reference TRBV2 and TRBJ2-3, is EPEVTQTPSHQVTQMGQEVILRCVPISNHLYFYWYRQILGQKVEFLVSFYNNEISEKSEIFDDQFSVERPDGSNFTLKIRSTKLEDSAMYFCASSDRSFRGTQYFGPGTRLTVL.

This clone was recorded once. V usage is TRBV5-4 and J usage is TRBJ2-7; 9 positions match TRBD2. The CDR3 contains 14 residues. V shed 2 bases, J shed 4 bases, and the junction held 4 bases outside the gene matches. Germline CDR1 and CDR2: SGHNT and YYREEE (reference sequence). The CDR3 nucleotides read TGTGCCAGCAGCTTAGGGACTAGCAGTTACGAGCAGTACTTC. It is translated as CASSLGTSSYEQYF.

This chain's CDR3 is CASSPRGQGAWNGYTF. CDR3 coding DNA: TGTGCCAGCTCACCACGAGGACAGGGGGCGTGGAATGGCTACACCTTC. V usage is TRBV18 and J usage is TRBJ1-2; 11 nucleotides align to TRBD1. Trimming took 1 base from V and 6 from J; bases not matched to a gene: 7. The CDR3 extends over 16 amino acids. CDR1 is KGHSH, CDR2 LQKENI, per germline.

This clone was observed a handful of times. The rearrangement links TRBV11-1 to TRBJ2-5, with D maybe TRBD2 (5 bases). The assigned J gene may be wrong: the sequence end matches TRBJ2-7 better. Germline V gene data show CDR1 as SGHAT and CDR2 as FQDESV (reference sequence). The CDR3 runs 14 residues. Here the CDR3 reads CASSLISGVLEQYF. Written as DNA, the CDR3 is TGTGCCAGCAGCTTAATCAGCGGAGTTCTCGAGCAGTACTTC.

This clone was seen only once. At one end, the junction sequence differs from germline, possibly due to a read error. The V gene is TRBV10-2, the J gene TRBJ1-4, with D possibly matching TRBD1 (6 bases). The CDR3 has 17 residues. The germline gives CDR1 WSHSY, CDR2 SAAADI. CDR3 DNA: TGCGCCGGCAGCGGGGGGCCACAGGGCGCAACTAATGAAAAACTGTTTTTT. This translates into CAGSGGPQGATNEKLFF.

Concerning this clone: Its ends do not fully match the called genes, so a read error is possible. This chain connects TRBV7-9 to TRBJ2-7; D is possibly TRBD2 (5 bases). Germline loops: CDR1 SEHNR, CDR2 FQNEAQ (reference sequence). The CDR3 has 13 amino acids. CDR3 protein: CSSSSGVSYEQYF. The DNA of the CDR3 is TGTTCCAGCAGCTCCGGGGTCTCCTACGAGCAGTACTTC.

The genes are TRBV7-9 and TRBJ1-6; D remains ambiguous. With 3 bases removed from V and 9 bases from J, the gap between germline ends came to 15 bases. Germline values: CDR1 SEHNR, CDR2 FQNEAQ (reference sequence). The CDR3 is 15 amino acids. The CDR3 loop reads CASSFHSPGSSPLHF. DNA for the CDR3: TGTGCCAGCAGCTTCCACTCACCGGGAAGTTCACCCCTCCACTTT. The full variable domain, completed using reference TRBV7-9 and TRBJ1-6, is DTGVSQNPRHKITKRGQNVTFRCDPISEHNRLYWYRQTLGQGPEFLTYFQNEAQLEKSRLLSDRFSAERPKGSFSTLEIQRTEQGDSAMYLCASSFHSPGSSPLHFGNGTRLTVT.

The rearrangement uses TRBV6-4 and TRBJ2-1, with 7 bases matching TRBD2. Germline loops: CDR1 MRHNA, CDR2 SNTAGT. V was pared by 11 bases and J by 9 bases, with 16 bases of the junction left unmatched. The CDR3 contains 14 residues. The CDR3 region is CAFPLPWREPEQFF. The CDR3 DNA reads as TGTGCCTTCCCTCTACCCTGGCGGGAGCCTGAGCAGTTCTTC.

CDR3 protein: CASTTRREKLFF. In DNA form, the CDR3 reads TGTGCCAGCACTACCAGGAGGGAAAAACTGTTTTTT. The rearrangement links TRBV28 to TRBJ1-4; no reliable D call. Germline V CDR1 and CDR2: MDHEN, SYDVKM. V lost 7 bases to trimming and J lost 8 bases, with 11 bases between them. The CDR3 length is 12 residues.

This clone was seen a handful of times. This sequence joins TRBV6-1 and TRBJ1-1; the match to TRBD1 covers 7 bases. Germline values: CDR1 MNHNS, CDR2 SASEGT. The V segment lost 2 bases and the J segment 0 bases; nucleotides outside the gene matches: 9. The CDR3 is 17 amino acids. CDR3: CASSEPISTGLNTEAFF. The CDR3, as DNA: TGTGCCAGCAGTGAACCCATCTCGACAGGGTTGAACACTGAAGCTTTCTTT.

This clone has more than one count but fewer than ten. The chain links TRBV6-5 to TRBJ1-5, with D uncertain. Germline CDR1 and CDR2: MNHEY and SVGAGI. Between the trimmed V and J ends, which lost 6 bases and 4 bases, there was a span of 16 bases. This CDR3 is 15 amino acids long. The CDR3 nucleotides are TGTGCCAGCAGGCCAGGCTTTACAGTTAATCAGCCCCAGCATTTT. Its translation is CASRPGFTVNQPQHF.

This sequence joins TRBV19 and TRBJ2-7, with D perhaps TRBD2 (6 bases). The CDR3 contains 19 residues. Trimming removed 4 bases from V and 3 bases from J, with 28 bases in between. Germline V gives CDR1 LNHDA, CDR2 SQIVND (reference sequence). CDR3 loop: CASSTTTGTDGLLYYEQYF. The CDR3 DNA reads TGTGCCAGTAGTACCACAACCGGGACCGACGGACTACTATACTACGAGCAGTACTTC.

This clone was detected once. The rearrangement links TRBV7-2 to TRBJ2-7; weak D call: TRBD2 (6 bases). The CDR3 is made up of 15 amino acids. V lost 2 bases and J 6 bases, leaving 17 bases between the germline ends. CDR1 is SGHTA, CDR2 FQGNSA, per germline. CDR3 in amino acids: CASSLLGGGNREQYF. The CDR3 DNA reads as TGTGCCAGCAGCTTATTAGGTGGGGGGAACCGCGAGCAGTACTTC.

V is TRBV4-3 and J is TRBJ2-1, with a possible D match to TRBD2 (6 bases). Germline V gives CDR1 LGHNA, CDR2 YSLEER. V dropped 0 bases and J dropped 7 bases, with 19 bases sitting between them. The CDR3 covers 17 residues. For the CDR3, the DNA is TGCGCCAGCAGCCAAGATTCCGGCGGGGCCTCGAGGAATGAGCAGTTCTTC. Amino acid sequence: CASSQDSGGASRNEQFF.

Comments on this clone: An end of the junction does not agree with germline; a read error may underlie this. This chain joins TRBV6-5 and TRBJ1-2; tentatively, D is TRBD1 (6 bases). The CDR3 is 13 residues long. Germline-derived CDR1 and CDR2 are MNHEY and SVGAGI. In DNA, the CDR3 is TGTGCCAGCAGTTACTCGGGACACCGAGGCTGCACCTTC. It specifies CASSYSGHRGCTF.

The V and J genes are TRBV19 and TRBJ2-7; 11 bases fit TRBD1. Looked up from germline, CDR1 is LNHDA and CDR2 is SQIVND (reference sequence). The CDR3 loop spans 14 amino acids. Trimming at V came to 5 bases and at J to 7 bases, leaving 7 bases not matched to a gene. The CDR3 bases are TGTGCCAGTAGTCCAGGACAGGGGGCCAGAGAGCAGTACTTC. Translated, it gives CASSPGQGAREQYF.

J is TRBJ2-3 and V is TRBV27; 8 positions match TRBD2. The CDR3 covers 16 residues. Trimming at V came to 1 base and at J to 2 bases, leaving 5 bases not matched to a gene. Germline CDR1 and CDR2: MNHEY and SMNVEV (reference sequence). This CDR3 is CASSLFSGSYTDTQYF. In nucleotides, the CDR3 is TGTGCCAGCAGTTTATTCAGCGGGAGTTACACAGATACGCAGTATTTT.

V is TRBV7-2 and J is TRBJ1-1; D unclear. V was clipped by 2 bases and J by 3 bases, with 4 bases between them. Germline values: CDR1 SGHTA, CDR2 FQGNSA. The CDR3 is made up of 12 amino acids. The CDR3 region has the DNA TGTGCCAGCAGCTTACGGTACACTGAAGCTTTCTTT. Translated: CASSLRYTEAFF.

The gene calls are TRBV11-2 and TRBJ1-2; possibly TRBD1 for D (5 bases). V was cut by 1 base and J by 8 bases, with 11 bases left in between. From germline, CDR1 is SGHAT and CDR2 FQNNGV. This CDR3 has 13 amino acids. The CDR3 nucleotides read TGTGCCAGCAGCTTAGCAGCAGGGTACGGCTACACCTTC. Its translation is CASSLAAGYGYTF.

The chain joins TRBV5-8 to TRBJ1-5, with D maybe TRBD1 (5 bases). The CDR3 length is 15 residues. CDR1 and CDR2 (germline): SGHTS, YDEGEE. V was pared by 2 bases and J by 0 bases, with 9 bases between. The CDR3 DNA is TGTGCCAGCAGCTTCAGGGATTATAGCAATCAGCCCCAGCATTTT. This codes for CASSFRDYSNQPQHF. Using reference TRBV5-8 and TRBJ1-5 for the parts outside the CDR3, the full variable domain is EAGVTQSPTHLIKTRGQQATLRCSPISGHTSVYWYQQALGLGLQFLLWYDEGEERNRGNFPPRFSGRQFPNYSSELNVNALELEDSALYLCASSFRDYSNQPQHFGDGTRLSIL.

This chain uses TRBV7-9 with TRBJ2-2; TRBD1 matches at 9 bases. V was pared by 5 bases and J by 7 bases, with 17 bases of the junction left unmatched. The CDR3 covers 18 residues. Germline loops: CDR1 SEHNR, CDR2 FQNEAQ (reference sequence). This CDR3 is CASSTQAGQGSFIGELFF. The CDR3 DNA is TGTGCCAGCAGCACTCAAGCCGGACAGGGGTCGTTCATCGGGGAGCTGTTTTTT.

The genes are TRBV18 and TRBJ1-5; D may be TRBD1 (6 bases). Trimming removed 5 bases at V and 0 bases at J, with 20 bases between. Per the germline V gene, CDR1 is KGHSH and CDR2 is LQKENI. This CDR3 is built from 18 residues. The CDR3 nucleotides read TGTGCCAGCTCAGCCACCTTTAACAGGGACCTTAGCAATCAGCCCCAGCATTTT. It is translated as CASSATFNRDLSNQPQHF.

The chain couples TRBV6-1 to TRBJ1-4; unclear D gene. Deletions cut 5 bases from V and 11 bases from J, with 6 bases between. This CDR3 is 10 amino acids long. The V gene's germline CDR1 is MNHNS and CDR2 SASEGT. DNA of the CDR3: TGTGCCAGCAGTCGAGGGAAACTGTTTTTT. Its translation: CASSRGKLFF.

The genes are TRBV6-6 and TRBJ1-1; D is unclear. Germline V gives CDR1 MNHNY, CDR2 SVGAGI (reference sequence). V lost 0 bases and J 3 bases, leaving 5 bases between the germline ends. The CDR3 is 13 amino acids. In DNA, the CDR3 is TGTGCCAGCAGTTACTCGGCGGACACTGAAGCTTTCTTT. Its translation is CASSYSADTEAFF.

The genes are TRBV30 and TRBJ1-6; 9 bases map to TRBD1. The CDR3 totals 14 residues. The V and J ends lost 4 bases and 10 bases, in that order; junction bases with no gene match: 8. Germline values: CDR1 GTSNPN, CDR2 SVGIG (reference sequence). For the CDR3, the DNA is TGTGCCTGGAACCTCGGGACAGGGAGATCACCCCTCCACTTT. Protein sequence: CAWNLGTGRSPLHF. The complete variable domain, with remaining parts taken from reference TRBV30 and TRBJ1-6, reads SQTIHQWPATLVQPVGSPLSLECTVEGTSNPNLYWYRQAAGRGLQLLFYSVGIGQISSEVPQNLSASRPQDRQFILSSKKLLLSDSGFYLCAWNLGTGRSPLHFGNGTRLTVT.

The chain has TRBV6-5 and TRBJ2-3; no firm D call. The CDR3 contains 12 residues. Germline CDR1 MNHEY, CDR2 SVGAGI. Trimming took 3 bases from V and 4 from J, leaving 5 bases between them. Written as DNA, the CDR3 is TGTGCCAGCAGTTATACTCCAGATACGCAGTATTTT. Residues: CASSYTPDTQYF.